This T cell receptor (beta chain) was observed in a study of blood T cell repertoires in COVID-19. Study context: From T cells, B-cell-depleted T cells, or PBMCs came the material, which was cDNA or gDNA.

The data were produced by immunoSEQ multiplex PCR, yet TCRdb's version contains in-frame clones alone and is incomplete. The table includes fewer than 60,000 clones, more than 75% detected once. Germline CDR1 and CDR2: MGHRA and YSYEKL. Trimming left V 4 bases short and J 2 bases short, with 12 bases between. This CDR3 comprises 14 residues. Sequencing was done on a sample of peripheral blood. The receptor comes from a woman aged 60 to 75 with COVID-19, enrolled during active disease. V and J are TRBV4-1 and TRBJ2-7; perhaps TRBD1 as D (6 bases). The chain's CDR3 is CASSPQGLAYEQYF. CDR3 in DNA: TGCGCCAGCAGCCCCCAGGGGCTAGCCTACGAGCAGTACTTC.